The rows below give T cell receptor beta chains drawn from one sample of a study of CD8 T cells in ankylosing spondylitis. TCRdb redid the calling of the 5' RACE reads with MiXCR, one entry per CDR3 protein. In the table there are under 400,000 distinct CDR3 sequences, 11% of which are singletons. Sequenced: blood, either unsorted or a sorted T cell fraction (not recorded which). Receptors originate from a female donor with ankylosing spondylitis or in good health (not recorded which). Each CDR3 is given with its conserved first and last residue. D genes are given only for firm matches. Clone size appears in some rows only: once, few, many, or a class for an expanded clone.

clone size: many; V gene: TRBV12-3/TRBV12-4; J gene: TRBJ1-3; D gene: -; CDR3 protein: CASSLSGGTGNTIYF; CDR3 DNA: TGTGCCAGCAGTTTAAGTGGGGGTACTGGAAACACCATATATTTT
clone size: many; V gene: TRBV12-3/TRBV12-4; J gene: TRBJ1-4; D gene: -; CDR3 protein: CASSLFGDEKLFF; CDR3 DNA: TGTGCCAGCAGTTTGTTCGGGGATGAAAAACTGTTTTTT
clone size: many; V gene: TRBV7-9; J gene: TRBJ1-3; D gene: -; CDR3 protein: CASSLQGNSGNTIYF; CDR3 DNA: TGTGCCAGCAGCTTACAGGGCAACTCTGGAAACACCATATATTTT
clone size: many; V gene: TRBV20-1; J gene: TRBJ2-7; D gene: -; CDR3 protein: CSAFTGKPPYEQYF; CDR3 DNA: TGCAGTGCTTTTACGGGGAAGCCCCCCTACGAGCAGTACTTC
clone size: many; V gene: TRBV20-1; J gene: TRBJ2-2; D gene: TRBD2; CDR3 protein: CSATSGNTGELFF; CDR3 DNA: TGCAGTGCTACTAGCGGAAACACCGGGGAGCTGTTTTTT
clone size: -; V gene: TRBV7-9; J gene: TRBJ1-2; D gene: -; CDR3 protein: CASTLSLNYGYTF; CDR3 DNA: TGTGCCAGCACCCTCTCTCTTAACTATGGCTACACCTTC
clone size: many; V gene: TRBV12-3/TRBV12-4; J gene: TRBJ2-3; D gene: -; CDR3 protein: CASSLFGSDTQYF; CDR3 DNA: TGTGCCAGCAGTTTATTCGGGTCAGATACGCAGTATTTT
clone size: many; V gene: TRBV12-3/TRBV12-4; J gene: TRBJ1-6; D gene: -; CDR3 protein: CASSLGQGDGNSPLHF; CDR3 DNA: TGTGCCAGCAGTTTAGGCCAAGGCGACGGTAATTCACCCCTCCACTTT
clone size: many; V gene: TRBV5-6; J gene: TRBJ2-1; D gene: -; CDR3 protein: CASSFGGVNEQFF; CDR3 DNA: TGTGCCAGCAGCTTCGGCGGGGTGAATGAGCAGTTCTTC
clone size: -; V gene: TRBV20-1; J gene: TRBJ2-7; D gene: -; CDR3 protein: CSVSTSYEQYF; CDR3 DNA: TGCAGTGTTTCCACCTCCTACGAGCAGTACTTC
clone size: few; V gene: TRBV20-1; J gene: TRBJ1-1; D gene: TRBD1; CDR3 protein: CSALDRRGPYTEAFF; CDR3 DNA: TGCAGTGCCCTGGACAGGCGGGGTCCGTACACTGAAGCTTTCTTT
clone size: -; V gene: TRBV7-2; J gene: TRBJ2-5; D gene: -; CDR3 protein: CASSPKLQREETQYF; CDR3 DNA: TGTGCCAGCAGCCCGAAATTACAGAGGGAAGAGACCCAGTACTTC
clone size: many; V gene: TRBV20-1; J gene: TRBJ2-1; D gene: -; CDR3 protein: CSARQAYNEQFF; CDR3 DNA: TGCAGTGCTCGACAAGCATACAATGAGCAGTTCTTC
clone size: once; V gene: TRBV29-1; J gene: TRBJ2-2; D gene: TRBD2; CDR3 protein: CSVELAERNTGELFF; CDR3 DNA: TGCAGCGTTGAACTAGCGGAGAGAAACACCGGGGAGCTGTTTTTT
clone size: few; V gene: TRBV20-1; J gene: TRBJ2-1; D gene: TRBD2; CDR3 protein: CSASRGGHNEQFF; CDR3 DNA: TGCAGTGCTAGCCGGGGGGGACACAATGAGCAGTTCTTC
clone size: many; V gene: TRBV7-2; J gene: TRBJ1-2; D gene: -; CDR3 protein: CASSQRGYYGYTF; CDR3 DNA: TGTGCCAGCAGTCAAAGGGGCTACTATGGCTACACCTTC
clone size: medium-sized; V gene: TRBV20-1; J gene: TRBJ1-6; D gene: -; CDR3 protein: CSARDWAGDSPLHF; CDR3 DNA: TGCAGTGCTAGAGATTGGGCAGGGGATTCACCCCTCCACTTT
clone size: -; V gene: TRBV10-3; J gene: TRBJ2-3; D gene: -; CDR3 protein: CAISEFSGSTDTQYF; CDR3 DNA: TGTGCCATCAGTGAGTTTTCTGGTAGCACAGATACGCAGTATTTT
clone size: -; V gene: TRBV28; J gene: TRBJ1-1; D gene: -; CDR3 protein: CASSPPSYGPNTEAFF; CDR3 DNA: TGTGCCAGCAGTCCCCCTTCATATGGACCGAACACTGAAGCTTTCTTT
clone size: few; V gene: TRBV4-3; J gene: TRBJ2-5; D gene: TRBD2; CDR3 protein: CASSQELAGVVTQYF; CDR3 DNA: TGCGCCAGCAGCCAAGAACTAGCGGGAGTGGTGACCCAGTACTTC
clone size: few; V gene: TRBV12-3/TRBV12-4; J gene: TRBJ2-5; D gene: -; CDR3 protein: CASSLFGPLQETQYF; CDR3 DNA: TGTGCCAGCAGTTTATTCGGGCCGCTACAAGAGACCCAGTACTTC
clone size: few; V gene: TRBV11-1; J gene: TRBJ1-1; D gene: -; CDR3 protein: CASSPLQWGRGTEAFF; CDR3 DNA: TGTGCCAGCAGCCCTCTCCAATGGGGCAGGGGCACTGAAGCTTTCTTT
clone size: few; V gene: TRBV27; J gene: TRBJ2-2; D gene: TRBD1; CDR3 protein: CASSHRGTGELFF; CDR3 DNA: TGTGCCAGCAGTCACAGGGGTACCGGGGAGCTGTTTTTT
clone size: many; V gene: TRBV27; J gene: TRBJ1-6; D gene: -; CDR3 protein: CASSPSPLGVGSYNSPLHF; CDR3 DNA: TGTGCCAGCAGTCCATCGCCTTTGGGGGTTGGCTCCTATAATTCACCCCTCCACTTT
clone size: -; V gene: TRBV20-1; J gene: TRBJ2-2; D gene: TRBD2; CDR3 protein: CSARGQGTSETVRELFF; CDR3 DNA: TGCAGTGCTAGAGGTCAGGGGACTAGCGAGACAGTCCGGGAGCTGTTTTTT
clone size: many; V gene: TRBV20-1; J gene: TRBJ2-3; D gene: TRBD2; CDR3 protein: CSARDISGTQWDTQYF; CDR3 DNA: TGCAGTGCTAGAGATATAAGCGGGACCCAGTGGGATACGCAGTATTTT
clone size: many; V gene: TRBV28; J gene: TRBJ2-2; D gene: TRBD1; CDR3 protein: CASSWTGERGELFF; CDR3 DNA: TGTGCCAGCAGTTGGACAGGGGAACGAGGGGAGCTGTTTTTT
clone size: many; V gene: TRBV4-2; J gene: TRBJ2-1; D gene: -; CDR3 protein: CASSRGTPTGDEQFF; CDR3 DNA: TGTGCCAGCAGCCGCGGGACTCCCACCGGCGATGAGCAGTTCTTC
clone size: -; V gene: TRBV11-2; J gene: TRBJ2-1; D gene: TRBD2; CDR3 protein: CSSSLVRLAGASRGEQFF; CDR3 DNA: TGTTCCAGCAGCTTAGTTCGACTAGCGGGAGCGTCACGGGGTGAGCAGTTCTTC